The sequence of this TCR beta chain was determined in a study of blood T cell repertoires in COVID-19. On the study more broadly: Sources were T cells, B-cell-depleted T cells, or PBMCs; the material itself was cDNA or gDNA.

Per the original methods: Reference gene primer amplification gave estimated nucleated cell counts. Assay used: immunoSEQ multiplex PCR; TCRdb lists only in-frame clones, some missing. V and J calls and clone size follow that table, whereas D and trimming were derived from the DNA. The data contain approximately 300,000 clones, 85% of them singletons. The sequenced sample consisted of PBMCs or T cells enriched from blood (not recorded which). The sequence was collected from a woman aged 25 to 39 who had been exposed to COVID-19.

The CDR3: CASSLAGRLAGGSEQFF. The CDR3 DNA sequence: TGTGCCAGCAGCTTAGCGGGGAGACTAGCGGGGGGCAGTGAGCAGTTCTTC. The genes are TRBV11-3 and TRBJ2-1, with 13 bases fitting TRBD2. This CDR3 comprises 17 residues. Germline CDR1 is SGHNT and CDR2 is YENEEA. Germline trimming cut 1 base from V and 9 bases from J; bases unmatched to any gene: 9.